The entry below gives a single T cell receptor beta chain sequence along with its context. Its antigen is not identified. The data stem from a study of CD4 T cells in relation to SARS-CoV-2 and coronaviruses. On the study more broadly: Convalescent patients had median age 38.5 years, range about 21 to 80.

For 10 days, 10^5 sorted CD4+ cells grew with T cell-depleted PBMCs and CEF. Libraries were prepared by immunoSEQ multiplex PCR; TCRdb keeps only in-frame clonotypes and omits some of them. The sample yields roughly 30,000 clones, about four fifths seen once. Points from the study as a whole: In around 63% of donors, memory CD4+ clonotypes crossrecognized SARS-CoV-2 and at least one common cold coronavirus spike.

The sample comprised memory CD4+ T cells from PBMCs, cultured in vitro. The TCR was taken from an adult with COVID-19.

The CDR3 nucleotides read TGTGCCAGTAAACCGGGACACCTGAACACCGGGGAGCTGTTTTTT. This encodes CASKPGHLNTGELFF. The gene calls are TRBV19 and TRBJ2-2, with D perhaps matching TRBD1 (6 bases). Trimming shortened V by 7 bases and J by 1 base, and 13 bases separated the two germline ends. Germline-derived CDR1 and CDR2 are LNHDA and SQIVND (reference sequence). This CDR3 is 15 amino acids long.